This entry concerns a single TCR beta chain. V lost 8 bases to trimming and J lost 9 bases, with 14 bases between them. The CDR3 is 12 residues long. Germline loops: CDR1 WSHSY, CDR2 SAAADI. Each CDR3 protein gets one entry after TCRdb re-called the 5' RACE reads with MiXCR. The sample lists tens of thousands of distinct CDR3 sequences, 25% to 30% occurring once. The source material was naive CD4+ T cells sorted from blood. This sample's subset: naive CD4+ T cells, CD4+CD45RA+CD25-. The origin of this receptor is a female donor with breast cancer. The chain combines TRBV10-2 with TRBJ2-4, with D maybe TRBD2 (5 bases). The CDR3 sequence: CASAAPRGIQYF. DNA for the CDR3: TGCGCCAGCGCGGCGCCTCGGGGCATTCAGTACTTC.